This T cell receptor beta chain was recorded in a study of control samples from healthy donors and cancer patients. CDR3 size: 16 residues. Germline-derived CDR1 and CDR2 are MNHEY and SVGAGI. Trimming took off 0 bases at V and 4 bases at J, with 15 bases between the two ends. Some clones are missing from TCRdb's copy, which holds only in-frame ones; the method was immunoSEQ multiplex PCR. The sample shows some 170,000 clones, roughly 95% of them seen only once. The material sequenced was blood. This clonotype was sampled from a woman aged 30 to 39 in good health. The rearrangement links TRBV6-5 to TRBJ1-2; D is possibly TRBD1 (6 bases). This CDR3 is CASSYSTSTGRYGYTF. In DNA, the CDR3 is TGTGCCAGCAGTTACTCGACCTCAACAGGGCGCTATGGCTACACCTTC.